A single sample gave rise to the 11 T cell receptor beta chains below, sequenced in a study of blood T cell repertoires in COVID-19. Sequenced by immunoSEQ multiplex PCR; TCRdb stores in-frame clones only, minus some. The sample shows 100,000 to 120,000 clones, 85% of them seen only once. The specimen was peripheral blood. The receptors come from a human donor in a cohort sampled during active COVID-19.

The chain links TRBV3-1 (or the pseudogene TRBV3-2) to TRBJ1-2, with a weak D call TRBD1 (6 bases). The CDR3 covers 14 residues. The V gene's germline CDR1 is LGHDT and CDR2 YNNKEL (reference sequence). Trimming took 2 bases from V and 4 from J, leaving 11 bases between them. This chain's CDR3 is CASSQTQGGYGYTF. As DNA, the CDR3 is TGTGCCAGCAGCCAAACACAGGGCGGCTATGGCTACACCTTC.

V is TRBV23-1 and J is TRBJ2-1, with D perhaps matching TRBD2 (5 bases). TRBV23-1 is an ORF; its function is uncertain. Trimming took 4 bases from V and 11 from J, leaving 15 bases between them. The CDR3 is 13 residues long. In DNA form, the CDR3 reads TGCGCCAGCAGTCCACAGAGGGCAGGACAGCAGTTCTTC. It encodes CASSPQRAGQQFF.

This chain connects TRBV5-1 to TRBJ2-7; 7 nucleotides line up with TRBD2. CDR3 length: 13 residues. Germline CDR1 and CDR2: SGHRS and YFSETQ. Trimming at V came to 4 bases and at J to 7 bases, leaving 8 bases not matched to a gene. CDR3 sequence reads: CASSASGDREQYF. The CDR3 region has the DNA TGCGCCAGCAGCGCAAGCGGGGATCGGGAGCAGTACTTC.

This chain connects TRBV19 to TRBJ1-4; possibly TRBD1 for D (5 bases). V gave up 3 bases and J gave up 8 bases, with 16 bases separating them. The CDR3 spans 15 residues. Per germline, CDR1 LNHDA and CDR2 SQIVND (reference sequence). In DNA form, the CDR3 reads TGTGCCAGTAGTATTGGGACCCCCGGGGGAGAAAAACTGTTTTTT. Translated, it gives CASSIGTPGGEKLFF.

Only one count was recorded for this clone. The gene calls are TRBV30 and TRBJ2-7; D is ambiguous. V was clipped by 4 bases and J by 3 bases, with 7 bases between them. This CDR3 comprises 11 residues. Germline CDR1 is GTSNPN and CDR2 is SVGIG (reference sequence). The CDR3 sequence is CAWMAGYEQYF. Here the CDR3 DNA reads TGTGCCTGGATGGCAGGCTACGAGCAGTACTTC.

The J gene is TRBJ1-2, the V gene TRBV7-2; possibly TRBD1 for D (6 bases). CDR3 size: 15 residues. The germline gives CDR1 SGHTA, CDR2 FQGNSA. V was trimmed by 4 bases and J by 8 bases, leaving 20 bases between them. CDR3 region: CASSSRDTRRWGYTF. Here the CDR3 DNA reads TGTGCCAGCAGCTCCCGGGACACCAGGCGCTGGGGCTACACCTTC.

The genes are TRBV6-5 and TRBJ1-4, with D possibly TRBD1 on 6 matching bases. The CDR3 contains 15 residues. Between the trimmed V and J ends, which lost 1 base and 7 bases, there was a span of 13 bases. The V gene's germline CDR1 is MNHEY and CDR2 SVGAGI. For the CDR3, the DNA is TGTGCCAGCAGTTACTGGGGGGGGGCACGTGAAAAACTGTTTTTT. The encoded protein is CASSYWGGAREKLFF.

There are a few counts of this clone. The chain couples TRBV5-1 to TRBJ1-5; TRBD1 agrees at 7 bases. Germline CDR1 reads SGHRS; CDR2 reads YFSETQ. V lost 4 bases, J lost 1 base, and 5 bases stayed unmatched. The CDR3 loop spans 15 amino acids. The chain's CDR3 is CASSPTGLSNQPQHF. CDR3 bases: TGCGCCAGCAGCCCGACAGGGTTGAGCAATCAGCCCCAGCATTTT. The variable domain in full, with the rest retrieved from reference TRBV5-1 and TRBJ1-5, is KAGVTQTPRYLIKTRGQQVTLSCSPISGHRSVSWYQQTPGQGLQFLFEYFSETQRNKGNFPGRFSGRQFSNSRSEMNVSTLELGDSALYLCASSPTGLSNQPQHFGDGTRLSIL.

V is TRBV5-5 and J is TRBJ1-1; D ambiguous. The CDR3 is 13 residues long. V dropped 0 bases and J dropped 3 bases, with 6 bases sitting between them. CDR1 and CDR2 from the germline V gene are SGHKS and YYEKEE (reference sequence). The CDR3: CASSLGHYTEAFF. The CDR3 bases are TGTGCCAGCAGCTTGGGTCATTACACTGAAGCTTTCTTT.

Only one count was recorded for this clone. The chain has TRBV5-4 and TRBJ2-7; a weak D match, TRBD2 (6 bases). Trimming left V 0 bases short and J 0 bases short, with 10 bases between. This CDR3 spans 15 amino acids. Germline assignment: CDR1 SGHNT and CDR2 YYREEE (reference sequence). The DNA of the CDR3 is TGTGCCAGCAGCTTGGCCGGGGGTAGCTCCTACGAGCAGTACTTC. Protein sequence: CASSLAGGSSYEQYF.

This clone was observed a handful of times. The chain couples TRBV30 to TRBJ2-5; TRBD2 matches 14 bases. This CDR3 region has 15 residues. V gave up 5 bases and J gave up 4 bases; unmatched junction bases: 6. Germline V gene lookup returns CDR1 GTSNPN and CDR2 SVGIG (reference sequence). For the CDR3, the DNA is TGTGCCTGGGGACTAGCGGGGGGCATACGAGAGACCCAGTACTTC. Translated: CAWGLAGGIRETQYF.